One sample yielded the 19 T cell receptor beta chains listed below, sequenced in a study of cytomegalovirus exposure and HLA in healthy donors. Vbeta (60) and Jbeta (13) primers were used in the PCR. Assay: immunoSEQ multiplex PCR; the TCRdb copy retains only in-frame clones and omits some. The sample records 160,000 or so clones, about 83% being singletons. The sequenced material came from PBMCs. All receptors derive from a woman aged 25 to 39 in good health and CMV-seronegative.

This rearrangement joins TRBV6-4 to TRBJ1-6; the D is unclear. The CDR3 covers 13 residues. V lost 2 bases and J 7 bases, leaving 6 bases between the germline ends. In germline, CDR1 is MRHNA, CDR2 SNTAGT. The CDR3 loop is CASSDRRNSPLHF. In DNA form, the CDR3 reads TGTGCCAGCAGTGACAGGAGAAATTCACCCCTCCACTTT.

The gene calls are TRBV4-3 and TRBJ2-7; a weak D match, TRBD1 (6 bases). CDR1 and CDR2 from the germline V gene are LGHNA and YSLEER. This CDR3 region has 15 residues. The V gene lost 4 bases and the J gene lost 6 bases, with 19 bases spanning the gap. The CDR3 loop reads CASSPYLSGEREQYF. The CDR3 region has the DNA TGCGCCAGCAGCCCTTATCTTTCAGGGGAGCGCGAGCAGTACTTC.

This clone occurred a few times. V is TRBV27 and J is TRBJ1-5, with TRBD1 as a possible D gene (5 bases). CDR1 is MNHEY and CDR2 is SMNVEV in the germline V gene (reference sequence). The CDR3 has 12 amino acids. V dropped 8 bases and J dropped 6 bases, with 11 bases sitting between them. The CDR3 loop is CASSDQGQPQHF. In DNA form, the CDR3 reads TGTGCCAGCTCAGACCAGGGTCAGCCCCAGCATTTT.

The chain recombines TRBV7-8 with TRBJ1-4, with 9 nucleotides matching TRBD1. The junction had 5 bases not matched to a gene; V was cut back by 8 bases and J by 7 bases. Germline assignment: CDR1 SGHVS and CDR2 FQNEAQ. This CDR3 is built from 13 residues. CDR3 DNA sequence: TGTGCCAGCCGACGGGACAGGGCTGAAAAACTGTTTTTT. This translates into CASRRDRAEKLFF. The full variable domain, rest sourced from reference TRBV7-8 and TRBJ1-4, is GAGVSQSPRYKVAKRGQDVALRCDPISGHVSLFWYQQALGQGPEFLTYFQNEAQLDKSGLPSDRFFAERPEGSVSTLKIQRTQQEDSAVYLCASRRDRAEKLFFGSGTQLSVL.

A single count supports this clone. This chain connects TRBV2 to TRBJ2-7; perhaps TRBD1 as D (5 bases). V was pared by 7 bases and J by 0 bases, with 7 bases between. Germline V gives CDR1 SNHLY, CDR2 FYNNEI. The CDR3 has 12 amino acids. The CDR3 sequence: CASTQGSYEQYF. Here the CDR3 DNA reads TGTGCCAGCACGCAGGGCTCCTACGAGCAGTACTTC.

The chain joins TRBV7-2 to TRBJ2-7, with TRBD1 matching 8 bases. The CDR3 consists of 13 residues. CDR1 and CDR2 from the germline V gene are SGHTA and FQGNSA. J was trimmed by 3 bases and V by 5 bases; bases with no gene match: 3. Written as DNA, the CDR3 is TGTGCCAGCAGCCCGACAGGGGACTACGAGCAGTACTTC. It codes for CASSPTGDYEQYF.

The chain is built from TRBV30 and TRBJ2-3; 9 bases are shared with TRBD1. J lost 2 bases, V lost 2 bases, and 8 bases had no gene match. Per germline, CDR1 GTSNPN and CDR2 SVGIG (reference sequence). The CDR3 totals 16 residues. The CDR3 DNA is TGTGCCTGGAGTCCCCGGGACAGGGTGTCCACAGATACGCAGTATTTT. Translation gives CAWSPRDRVSTDTQYF.

This chain links TRBV18 with TRBJ1-5, with a weak D call TRBD1 (5 bases). The CDR3 loop spans 16 amino acids. V was trimmed by 6 bases and J by 2 bases, leaving 17 bases between them. Germline lookup yields CDR1 KGHSH and CDR2 LQKENI. CDR3 nucleotides: TGTGCCAGCTCCAGGGAGGGGCTTTCGGGCAATCAGCCCCAGCATTTT. Translated: CASSREGLSGNQPQHF.

The chain joins TRBV11-2 to TRBJ2-1; the D gene is possibly TRBD1 (6 bases). With 1 base removed from V and 5 bases from J, the gap between germline ends came to 12 bases. Germline lookup yields CDR1 SGHAT and CDR2 FQNNGV. The CDR3 has 15 residues. CDR3 sequence (DNA): TGTGCCAGCAGCTTAGTAACAGGGTTCAACAATGAGCAGTTCTTC. Protein sequence: CASSLVTGFNNEQFF. Together with reference TRBV11-2 and TRBJ2-1, the CDR3 gives the full variable domain: EAGVAQSPRYKIIEKRQSVAFWCNPISGHATLYWYQQILGQGPKLLIQFQNNGVVDDSQLPKDRFSAERLKGVDSTLKIQPAKLEDSAVYLCASSLVTGFNNEQFFGPGTRLTVL.

V and J are TRBV6-5 and TRBJ2-3; TRBD2 is a possible D gene (6 bases). Looked up from germline, CDR1 is MNHEY and CDR2 is SVGAGI. V shed 6 bases and J shed 1 base, with 11 bases lying between them. This CDR3 contains 14 residues. The CDR3 sequence is CASREPSGTDTQYF. CDR3 DNA: TGTGCCAGCAGAGAACCTAGCGGCACAGATACGCAGTATTTT.

V gene TRBV4-1 combines with J gene TRBJ1-5; D gene unclear. Trimming removed 1 base from V and 0 bases from J, with 10 bases in between. This CDR3 is built from 16 residues. Germline CDR1 MGHRA, CDR2 YSYEKL. The DNA for the CDR3 is TGCGCCAGCAGCCAAGTCGGAGATTATAGCAATCAGCCCCAGCATTTT. Its translation: CASSQVGDYSNQPQHF.

The V call is TRBV28, the J call TRBJ1-5; TRBD1 is a possible D gene (5 bases). The CDR3 totals 15 residues. In germline, CDR1 is MDHEN, CDR2 SYDVKM. Trimming stripped 5 bases from V and 7 bases from J, with 18 bases between. CDR3 region: CASSKEGGTGQPQHF. The CDR3 DNA is TGTGCCAGCAGTAAGGAGGGAGGTACAGGACAGCCCCAGCATTTT.

This chain uses TRBV6-5 with TRBJ2-3; 7 bases match TRBD2. Germline V lookup: CDR1 MNHEY, CDR2 SVGAGI. V was pared by 0 bases and J by 4 bases, with 7 bases of the junction left unmatched. The CDR3 extends over 16 amino acids. CDR3 sequence (DNA): TGTGCCAGCAGTTACTCCGGGGGAGGGCCCCCAGATACGCAGTATTTT. This translates into CASSYSGGGPPDTQYF.

This chain joins TRBV7-9 and TRBJ1-4, with TRBD1 matching 8 bases. The J segment lost 3 bases and the V segment lost 2 bases, leaving 8 bases of the junction unmatched. In germline, CDR1 is SEHNR, CDR2 FQNEAQ (reference sequence). The CDR3 is 17 amino acids. This CDR3 is CASSLLQGVEANEKLFF. The CDR3 DNA is TGTGCCAGCAGCTTATTACAGGGGGTGGAAGCTAATGAAAAACTGTTTTTT.

The chain uses TRBV5-1 and TRBJ1-1; no firm D call. CDR1 and CDR2 from the germline V gene are SGHRS and YFSETQ. V shed 1 base and J shed 2 bases, with 9 bases lying between them. This CDR3 is built from 14 residues. This chain's CDR3 is CASSLNRGNTEAFF. CDR3 DNA: TGCGCCAGCAGCTTGAATCGGGGAAACACTGAAGCTTTCTTT. The full variable domain, with the rest looked up from reference TRBV5-1 and TRBJ1-1, is KAGVTQTPRYLIKTRGQQVTLSCSPISGHRSVSWYQQTPGQGLQFLFEYFSETQRNKGNFPGRFSGRQFSNSRSEMNVSTLELGDSALYLCASSLNRGNTEAFFGQGTRLTVV.

As concerns this clone: Its ends do not fully match the called genes, so a read error is possible. Other DNA sequences of this sample code for an identical CDR3. The chain uses TRBV7-9 and TRBJ1-2, with TRBD1 matching over 7 bases. The germline gives CDR1 SEHNR, CDR2 FQNEAQ (reference sequence). The CDR3 is 14 amino acids. In nucleotides, the CDR3 is TGTGCCAGTAGCTCCCTTCAGGGGGACTATGGCTACACCTTC. Translated: CASSSLQGDYGYTF.

This clone was seen only a few times. The genes are TRBV4-3 and TRBJ1-4; D might be TRBD1 (5 bases). Germline V gene sequence: CDR1 LGHNA, CDR2 YSLEER. This CDR3 is 15 amino acids long. With 1 base removed from V and 7 bases from J, the gap between germline ends came to 13 bases. The chain's CDR3 is CASSQVQGLGEKLFF. The CDR3 region has the DNA TGCGCCAGCAGCCAAGTCCAGGGTCTCGGTGAAAAACTGTTTTTT.

The chain carries TRBV4-2 and TRBJ2-7; tentative D call: TRBD2 (5 bases). Germline CDR1 is LGHNA and CDR2 is YNFKEQ. There are 15 residues in the CDR3. V lost 4 bases and J lost 0, with 13 bases in between. CDR3 sequence: CASSRAGASSYEQYF. Here the CDR3 DNA reads TGTGCCAGCAGCCGGGCGGGCGCGAGCTCCTACGAGCAGTACTTC.

This chain joins TRBV5-1 and TRBJ2-7, with 7 bases aligning to TRBD2. Germline values: CDR1 SGHRS, CDR2 YFSETQ. The CDR3 extends over 15 amino acids. J was trimmed by 4 bases and V by 5 bases; bases with no gene match: 12. CDR3 nucleotides: TGCGCCAGCAGGGAGCTGGCGGGAGCGGTATACGAGCAGTACTTC. Protein sequence: CASRELAGAVYEQYF. Drawing the rest from reference TRBV5-1 and TRBJ2-7, the complete variable domain is KAGVTQTPRYLIKTRGQQVTLSCSPISGHRSVSWYQQTPGQGLQFLFEYFSETQRNKGNFPGRFSGRQFSNSRSEMNVSTLELGDSALYLCASRELAGAVYEQYFGPGTRLTVT.